This T cell receptor (beta chain) was identified in a study of T cell clonality in common variable immunodeficiency. Study-level results: CVID patient heterogeneity limited repertoire-clinical complication correlations. In common variable immunodeficiency, TCR beta chains reportedly carried fewer deletions and N-nucleotide insertions. Fewer TCRbeta clones were shared among CVID subjects than controls.

Germline V gene sequence: CDR1 LNHDA, CDR2 SQIVND (reference sequence). The CDR3 runs to 14 residues. Trimming shortened V by 5 bases and J by 4 bases, and 15 bases separated the two germline ends. This table comes from immunoSEQ multiplex PCR, and its TCRdb copy is limited to in-frame clones, with some not included. The sample has 6,500 to 8,500 clones; the top ten hold 3.5% to 4.5%. Comment on this clone: Its antigen is still unknown. The sequence runs out 3 residues before the end of the CDR3; the remainder is reconstructed from the germline J gene.

This chain uses TRBV19 with TRBJ2-7, with D possibly being TRBD2 (5 bases). Sequenced material: peripheral blood mononuclear cells. This sequence originates from a human donor with common variable immunodeficiency. CDR3 bases read: TGTGCCAGTAGTTCGAAGAGAGGGTCGTACGAG. This translates into CASSSKRGSYE. The entire CDR3 is CASSSKRGSYEQYF.